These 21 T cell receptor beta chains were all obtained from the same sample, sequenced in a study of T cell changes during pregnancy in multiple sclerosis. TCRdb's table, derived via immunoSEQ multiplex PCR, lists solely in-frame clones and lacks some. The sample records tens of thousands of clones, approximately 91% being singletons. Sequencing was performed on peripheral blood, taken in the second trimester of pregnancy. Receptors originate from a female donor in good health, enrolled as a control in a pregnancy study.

CDR3 protein: CAIKDPGTSKNEQFF. The CDR3 DNA sequence: TGTGCCATCAAAGATCCCGGGACTAGCAAAAATGAGCAGTTCTTC. The chain recombines TRBV10-3 with TRBJ2-1; 9 bases align to TRBD2. The V segment lost 7 bases and the J segment 7 bases; nucleotides outside the gene matches: 11. The CDR3 runs 15 residues. In germline, CDR1 is ENHRY, CDR2 SYGVKD.

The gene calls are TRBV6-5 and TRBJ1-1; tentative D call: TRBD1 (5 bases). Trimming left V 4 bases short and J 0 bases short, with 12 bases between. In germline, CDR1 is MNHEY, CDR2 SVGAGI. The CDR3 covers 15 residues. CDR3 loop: CASSFQTDMNTEAFF. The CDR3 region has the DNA TGTGCCAGCAGTTTCCAGACAGATATGAACACTGAAGCTTTCTTT.

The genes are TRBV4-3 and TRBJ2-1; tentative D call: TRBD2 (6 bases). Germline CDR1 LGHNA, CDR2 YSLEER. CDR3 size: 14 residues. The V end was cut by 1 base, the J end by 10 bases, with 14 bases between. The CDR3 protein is CASSQVTGGEEQFF. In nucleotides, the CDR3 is TGCGCCAGCAGCCAAGTAACCGGGGGAGAGGAGCAGTTCTTC.

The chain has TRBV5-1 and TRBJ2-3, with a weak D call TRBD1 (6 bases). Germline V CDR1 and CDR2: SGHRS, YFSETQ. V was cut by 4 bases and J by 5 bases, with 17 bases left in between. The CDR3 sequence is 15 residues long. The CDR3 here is CASSTQGGTLDTQYF. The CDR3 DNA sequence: TGCGCCAGCAGCACACAGGGTGGGACCCTAGATACGCAGTATTTT.

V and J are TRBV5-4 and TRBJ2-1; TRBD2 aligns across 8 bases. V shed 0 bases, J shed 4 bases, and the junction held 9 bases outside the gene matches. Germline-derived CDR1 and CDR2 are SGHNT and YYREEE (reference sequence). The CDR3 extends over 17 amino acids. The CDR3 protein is CASSLGGSSGPYNEQFF. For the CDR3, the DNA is TGTGCCAGCAGCTTGGGCGGCTCTAGCGGGCCTTACAATGAGCAGTTCTTC.

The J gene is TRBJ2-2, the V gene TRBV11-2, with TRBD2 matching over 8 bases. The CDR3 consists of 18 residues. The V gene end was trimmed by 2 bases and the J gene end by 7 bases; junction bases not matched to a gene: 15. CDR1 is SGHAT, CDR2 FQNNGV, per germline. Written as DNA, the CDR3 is TGTGCCAGCAGCTTACGCCCTTGGGTAGCGGGACGGGACGGGGAGCTGTTTTTT. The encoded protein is CASSLRPWVAGRDGELFF.

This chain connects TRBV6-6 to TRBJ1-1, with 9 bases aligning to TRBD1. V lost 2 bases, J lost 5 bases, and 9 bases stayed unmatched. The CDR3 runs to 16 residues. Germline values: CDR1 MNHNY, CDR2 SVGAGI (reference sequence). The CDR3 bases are TGTGCCAGCAGTTACGCCGGGGGACAGGGAGGGACTGAAGCTTTCTTT. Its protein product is CASSYAGGQGGTEAFF.

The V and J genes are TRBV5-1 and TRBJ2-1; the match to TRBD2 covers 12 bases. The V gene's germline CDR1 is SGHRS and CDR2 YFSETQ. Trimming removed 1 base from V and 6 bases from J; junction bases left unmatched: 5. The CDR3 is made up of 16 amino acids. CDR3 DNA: TGCGCCAGCAGCTTGACCACTAGCGGGGGGTTCAATGAGCAGTTCTTC. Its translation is CASSLTTSGGFNEQFF.

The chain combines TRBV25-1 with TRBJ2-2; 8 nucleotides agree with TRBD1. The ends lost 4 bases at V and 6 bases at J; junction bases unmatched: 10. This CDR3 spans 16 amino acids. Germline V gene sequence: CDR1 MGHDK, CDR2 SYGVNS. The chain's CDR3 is CASSGRQGALPGELFF. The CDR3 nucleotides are TGTGCCAGCAGTGGGAGGCAGGGGGCGCTCCCCGGGGAGCTGTTTTTT.

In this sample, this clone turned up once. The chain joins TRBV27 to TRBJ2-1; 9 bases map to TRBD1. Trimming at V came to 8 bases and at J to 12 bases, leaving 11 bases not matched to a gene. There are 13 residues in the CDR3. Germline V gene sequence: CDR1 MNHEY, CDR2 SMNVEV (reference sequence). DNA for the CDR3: TGTGCCAGCTCCCCCGGGACAGGGTGGCGGCAGTTCTTC. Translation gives CASSPGTGWRQFF.

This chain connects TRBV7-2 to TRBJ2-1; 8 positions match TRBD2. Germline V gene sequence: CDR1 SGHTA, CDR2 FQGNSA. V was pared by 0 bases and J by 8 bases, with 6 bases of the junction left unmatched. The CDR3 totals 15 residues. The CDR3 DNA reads TGTGCCAGCAGCTTAGCCGGCTCAGCGGGGGATGAGCAGTTCTTC. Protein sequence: CASSLAGSAGDEQFF.

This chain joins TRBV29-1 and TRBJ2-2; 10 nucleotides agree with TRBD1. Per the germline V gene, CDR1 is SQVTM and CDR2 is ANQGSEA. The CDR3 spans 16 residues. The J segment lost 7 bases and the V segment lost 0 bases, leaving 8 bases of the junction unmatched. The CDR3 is CSVEDRDRGIFGELFF. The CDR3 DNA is TGCAGCGTTGAAGACAGGGACAGGGGAATTTTCGGGGAGCTGTTTTTT.

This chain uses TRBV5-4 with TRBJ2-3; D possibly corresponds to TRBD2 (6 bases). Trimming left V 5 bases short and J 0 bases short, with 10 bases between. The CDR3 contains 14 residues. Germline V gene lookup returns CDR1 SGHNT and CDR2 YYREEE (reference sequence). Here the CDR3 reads CASRTGESTDTQYF. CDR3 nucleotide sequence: TGTGCCAGCAGAACGGGAGAGAGCACAGATACGCAGTATTTT.

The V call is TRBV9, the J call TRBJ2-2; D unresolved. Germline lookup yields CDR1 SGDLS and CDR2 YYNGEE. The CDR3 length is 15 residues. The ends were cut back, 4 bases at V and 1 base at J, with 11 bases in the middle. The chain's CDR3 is CASSPRRENTGELFF. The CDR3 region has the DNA TGTGCCAGCAGCCCTAGGCGAGAGAACACCGGGGAGCTGTTTTTT.

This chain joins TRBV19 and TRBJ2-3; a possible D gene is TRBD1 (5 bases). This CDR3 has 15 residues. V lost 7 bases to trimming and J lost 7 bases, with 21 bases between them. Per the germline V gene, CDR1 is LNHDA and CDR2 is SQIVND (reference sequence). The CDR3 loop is CASMEKGPRPNTQYF. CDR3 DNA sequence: TGTGCCAGTATGGAAAAGGGGCCTCGGCCGAATACGCAGTATTTT.

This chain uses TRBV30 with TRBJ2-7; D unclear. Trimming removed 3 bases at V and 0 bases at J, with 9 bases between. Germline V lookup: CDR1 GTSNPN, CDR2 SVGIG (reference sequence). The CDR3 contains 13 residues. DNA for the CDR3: TGTGCCTGGAGGGTGCCTAACTCCTACGAGCAGTACTTC. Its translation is CAWRVPNSYEQYF. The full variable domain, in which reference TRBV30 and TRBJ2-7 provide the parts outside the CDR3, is SQTIHQWPATLVQPVGSPLSLECTVEGTSNPNLYWYRQAAGRGLQLLFYSVGIGQISSEVPQNLSASRPQDRQFILSSKKLLLSDSGFYLCAWRVPNSYEQYFGPGTRLTVT.

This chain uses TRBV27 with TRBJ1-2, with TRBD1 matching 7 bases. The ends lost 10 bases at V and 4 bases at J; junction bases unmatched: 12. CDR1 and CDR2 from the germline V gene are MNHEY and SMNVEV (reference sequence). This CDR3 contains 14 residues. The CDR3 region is CATLGTDRTYGYTF. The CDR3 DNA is TGTGCCACCCTAGGGACAGATCGTACCTATGGCTACACCTTC.

The CDR3 sequence is CASSGTASYEQYF. The CDR3 nucleotides are TGTGCCAGCAGTGGGACAGCCTCCTACGAGCAGTACTTC. The chain uses TRBV6-1 and TRBJ2-7; D may be TRBD1 (6 bases). The CDR3 covers 13 residues. In germline, CDR1 is MNHNS, CDR2 SASEGT. V was clipped by 4 bases and J by 0 bases, with 7 bases between them.

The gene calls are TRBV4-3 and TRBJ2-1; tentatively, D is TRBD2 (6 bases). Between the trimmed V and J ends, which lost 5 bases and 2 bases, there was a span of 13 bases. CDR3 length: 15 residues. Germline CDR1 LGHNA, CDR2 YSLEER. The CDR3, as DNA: TGCGCCAGCAGCTCCGGGACTGATACCTACAATGAGCAGTTCTTC. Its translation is CASSSGTDTYNEQFF.

The CDR3 region has the DNA TGTGCCAGCAGTGAAGCGCTTCCACGTCGCGCTATTGAAGCTTTCTTT. This encodes CASSEALPRRAIEAFF. The V gene is TRBV2, the J gene TRBJ1-1; D not resolved. Germline-derived CDR1 and CDR2 are SNHLY and FYNNEI. V shed 0 bases and J shed 7 bases, with 18 bases lying between them. CDR3 size: 16 residues.

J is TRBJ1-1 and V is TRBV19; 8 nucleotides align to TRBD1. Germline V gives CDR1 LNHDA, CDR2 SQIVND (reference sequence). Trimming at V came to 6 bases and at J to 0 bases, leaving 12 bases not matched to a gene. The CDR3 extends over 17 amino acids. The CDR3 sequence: CASSSGQGRHVNTEAFF. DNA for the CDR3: TGTGCCAGTAGCAGTGGACAGGGACGCCACGTGAACACTGAAGCTTTCTTT. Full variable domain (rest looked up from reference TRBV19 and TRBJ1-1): DGGITQSPKYLFRKEGQNVTLSCEQNLNHDAMYWYRQDPGQGLRLIYYSQIVNDFQKGDIAEGYSVSREKKESFPLTVTSAQKNPTAFYLCASSSGQGRHVNTEAFFGQGTRLTVV.